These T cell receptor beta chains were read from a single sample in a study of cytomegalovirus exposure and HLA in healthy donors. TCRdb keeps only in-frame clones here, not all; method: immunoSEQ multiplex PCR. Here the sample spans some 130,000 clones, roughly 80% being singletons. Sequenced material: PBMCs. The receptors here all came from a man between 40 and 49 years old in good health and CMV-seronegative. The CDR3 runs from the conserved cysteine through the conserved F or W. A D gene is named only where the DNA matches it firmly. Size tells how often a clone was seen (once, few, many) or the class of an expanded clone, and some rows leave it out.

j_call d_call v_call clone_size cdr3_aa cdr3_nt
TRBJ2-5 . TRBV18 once CASSQGSETQYF TGTGCCAGCTCCCAGGGGTCAGAGACCCAGTACTTC
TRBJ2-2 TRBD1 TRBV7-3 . CASSPRQGVGELFF TGTGCCAGCAGCCCCCGACAGGGGGTGGGGGAGCTGTTTTTT
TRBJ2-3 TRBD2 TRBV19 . CASKGGGARPDTQYF TGTGCCAGTAAGGGCGGGGGGGCCAGACCAGATACGCAGTATTTT
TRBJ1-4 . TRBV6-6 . CASRRGVTNEKLFF TGTGCCAGCCGACGGGGGGTAACTAATGAAAAACTGTTTTTT
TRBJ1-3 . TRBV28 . CASSLGGFPGNTIYF TGTGCCAGCAGTTTAGGCGGATTTCCTGGAAACACCATATATTTT
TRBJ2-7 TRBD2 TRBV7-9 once CASTPWASGTYEQYF TGTGCCAGCACCCCTTGGGCTAGCGGAACCTACGAGCAGTACTTC
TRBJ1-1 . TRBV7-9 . CSSSLEDKGAFF TGTTCCAGCAGCTTAGAGGACAAAGGAGCTTTCTTT
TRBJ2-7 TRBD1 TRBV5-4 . CASSSLDRGLLGSYEQYF TGTGCCAGCAGCAGCCTGGACAGGGGGCTACTTGGCTCCTACGAGCAGTACTTC
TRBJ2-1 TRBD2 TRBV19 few CASSMASGSGYEQFF TGTGCCAGTAGTATGGCTAGCGGGAGTGGATATGAGCAGTTCTTC
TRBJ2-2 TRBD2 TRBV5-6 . CASSWGGGVNTGELFF TGTGCCAGCAGCTGGGGGGGAGGAGTGAACACCGGGGAGCTGTTTTTT
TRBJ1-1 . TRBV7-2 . CASSGFRGGAEAFF TGTGCCAGCAGCGGCTTCAGGGGAGGGGCTGAAGCTTTCTTT
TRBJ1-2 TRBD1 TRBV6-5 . CASSYSDRVGGYTF TGTGCCAGCAGTTACTCGGACAGGGTTGGTGGCTACACCTTC
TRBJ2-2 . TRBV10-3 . CATWPQQGANTGELFF TGTGCCACCTGGCCTCAACAGGGAGCGAACACCGGGGAGCTGTTTTTT
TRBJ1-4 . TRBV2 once CASTGQKATNEKLFF TGTGCCAGCACAGGACAGAAAGCAACTAATGAAAAACTGTTTTTT
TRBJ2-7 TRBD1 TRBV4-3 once CASSQGGLSDRGYEQYF TGCGCCAGCAGCCAAGGAGGGCTTTCGGACAGGGGCTACGAGCAGTACTTC
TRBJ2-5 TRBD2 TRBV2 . CASSAASGRNQETQYF TGTGCCAGCAGTGCGGCTAGCGGGAGAAACCAAGAGACCCAGTACTTC
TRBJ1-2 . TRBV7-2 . CASSLALGGLNYGYTF TGTGCCAGCAGCTTAGCATTGGGTGGGCTCAACTATGGCTACACCTTC
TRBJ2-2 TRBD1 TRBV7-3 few CASSPTPGQGNTGELFF TGTGCCAGCAGCCCTACTCCGGGACAGGGTAACACCGGGGAGCTGTTTTTT
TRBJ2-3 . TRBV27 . CASSLGGSSTDTQYF TGTGCCAGCAGTTTAGGGGGGTCTAGCACAGATACGCAGTATTTT
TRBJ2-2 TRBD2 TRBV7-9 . CASTPGGLAGSTGELFF TGTGCCAGCACCCCGGGAGGGCTAGCGGGTAGCACCGGGGAGCTGTTTTTT
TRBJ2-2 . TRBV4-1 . CASSQDRAGRNTGELFF TGCGCCAGCAGCCAAGACAGGGCCGGTCGGAACACCGGGGAGCTGTTTTTT
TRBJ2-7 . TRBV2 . CASTRTLAYEQYF TGTGCCTCTACCCGGACACTAGCCTACGAGCAGTATTTC
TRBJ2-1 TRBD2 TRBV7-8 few CASSLVTLTGGGALGKVGQFF TGTGCCAGCAGCTTAGTTACCCTAACGGGGGGGGGCGCCTTAGGAAAGGTAGGGCAGTTCTTC
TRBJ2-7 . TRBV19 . CASSIRGDYEQYF TGTGCCAGTAGTATTCGTGGAGACTACGAGCAGTACTTC
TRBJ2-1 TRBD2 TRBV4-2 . CASSLSGRAGNEQFF TGTGCCAGCAGCCTCAGCGGGAGGGCGGGAAATGAGCAGTTCTTC
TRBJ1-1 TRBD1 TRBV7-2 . CASSSRGLSAEAFF TGTGCCAGCAGCTCAAGGGGGCTTTCGGCTGAAGCTTTCTTT
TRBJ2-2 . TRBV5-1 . CASSLGGGTLNTGELFF TGCGCCAGCAGCTTGGGAGGTGGGACATTGAACACCGGGGAGCTGTTTTTT
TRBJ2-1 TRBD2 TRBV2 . CASRVGLVVDEQFF TGTGCCAGCAGGGTAGGACTAGTGGTCGATGAGCAGTTCTTC
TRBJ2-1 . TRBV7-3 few CASSLRAGHSSYNEQFF TGTGCCAGCAGCTTACGGGCAGGGCATAGCTCCTACAATGAGCAGTTCTTC
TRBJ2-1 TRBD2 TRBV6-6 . CASSYSGEGYNEQFF TGTGCCAGCAGTTACTCGGGGGAGGGGTACAATGAGCAGTTCTTC
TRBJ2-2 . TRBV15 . CATSRDFSTQGTGELFF TGTGCCACCAGCAGAGATTTCAGCACTCAGGGCACCGGGGAGCTGTTTTTT
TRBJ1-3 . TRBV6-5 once CASSYSGRSSGNTIYF TGTGCCAGCAGTTACTCAGGGAGATCCTCTGGAAACACCATATATTTT
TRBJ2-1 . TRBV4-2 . CASSQAPVIEQFF TGTGCCAGCAGCCAGGCTCCCGTAATTGAGCAGTTCTTC
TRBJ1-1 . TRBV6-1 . CAGGVQGNTEAFF TGTGCCGGGGGGGTACAGGGGAACACTGAAGCTTTCTTT
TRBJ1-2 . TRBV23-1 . CASSQSHLNGDYGYTF TGCGCCAGCAGTCAATCCCACTTAAACGGGGACTATGGCTACACCTTC
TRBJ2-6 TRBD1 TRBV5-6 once CASSRGPGDANVLTF TGTGCCAGCAGCAGGGGGCCAGGCGACGCCAACGTCCTGACTTTC
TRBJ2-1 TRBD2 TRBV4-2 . CASSPLFSGGDSYNEQFF TGTGCCAGCAGCCCCCTTTTTAGCGGGGGGGACTCCTACAATGAGCAGTTCTTC
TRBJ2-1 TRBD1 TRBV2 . CASSRTGDPYNEQFF TGTGCCAGCAGTAGGACAGGGGACCCCTACAATGAGCAGTTCTTC
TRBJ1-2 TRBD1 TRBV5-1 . CASSLGQGEFGGYTF TGCGCCAGCAGCTTGGGGCAGGGGGAATTCGGAGGCTACACCTTC
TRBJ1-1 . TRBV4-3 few CASSQEVGRGTEAFF TGCGCCAGCAGCCAAGAAGTAGGCCGGGGCACTGAAGCTTTCTTT
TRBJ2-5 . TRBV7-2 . CASSLVQQETQYF TGTGCCAGCAGCTTAGTCCAGCAAGAGACCCAGTACTTC
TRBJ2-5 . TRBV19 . CASSSQGDGTQYF TGTGCCAGTAGTTCTCAGGGTGATGGGACCCAGTACTTC
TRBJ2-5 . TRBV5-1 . CASSLEVTRAVNQAETQYF TGCGCCAGCAGCTTGGAAGTAACACGAGCGGTGAATCAGGCAGAGACCCAGTACTTC
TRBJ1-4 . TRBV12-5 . CASGFRGKATNEKLFF TGTGCTAGTGGTTTTAGGGGAAAGGCAACTAATGAAAAACTGTTTTTT
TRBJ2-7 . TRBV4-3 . CASSQRPGLDGAEQYF TGCGCCAGCAGCCAGAGACCGGGACTCGATGGTGCGGAGCAGTACTTC
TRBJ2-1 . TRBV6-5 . CASSYESGNEQFF TGTGCCAGCAGTTACGAGAGCGGCAATGAGCAGTTCTTC
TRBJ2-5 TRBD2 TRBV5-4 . CASSRGTSGRASQETQYF TGTGCCAGCAGTCGGGGGACTAGCGGGAGGGCTTCCCAAGAGACCCAGTACTTC
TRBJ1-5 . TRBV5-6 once CARSDRIQHF TGTGCCAGAAGCGACAGGATTCAGCATTTT
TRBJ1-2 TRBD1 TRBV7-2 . CASSPGQGGGYTF TGTGCCAGCAGCCCGGGACAGGGAGGAGGCTACACCTTC
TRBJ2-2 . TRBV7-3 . CASSLTGELFF TGTGCCAGCAGCCTTACCGGGGAGCTGTTTTTT
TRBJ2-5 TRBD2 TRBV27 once CATGGAQETQYF TGTGCCACGGGGGGGGCTCAAGAGACCCAGTACTTC
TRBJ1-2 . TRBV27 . CASSLSLDGRAYGYTF TGTGCCAGCAGTTTATCCCTCGACGGGAGGGCCTATGGCTACACCTTC
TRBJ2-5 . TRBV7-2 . CASSLALGSRETQYF TGTGCCAGCAGCTTAGCGTTAGGGAGTCGAGAGACCCAGTACTTC
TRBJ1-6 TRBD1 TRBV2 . CASRPDRGIDSPLHF TGTGCCAGCCGACCTGACAGGGGAATAGATTCACCCCTCCACTTT
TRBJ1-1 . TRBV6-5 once CASSYSTSWDTEAFF TGTGCCAGCAGTTACTCGACTAGTTGGGACACTGAAGCTTTCTTT